Shown below are 26 T cell receptor beta chains from a single sample sequenced in a study of blood T cell repertoires in COVID-19. The repertoire was sequenced with immunoSEQ multiplex PCR; TCRdb's copy has only in-frame clones and lacks some. Here the sample spans hundreds of thousands of clones, more than 85% being singletons. Sequenced material: peripheral blood. These receptor sequences come from a woman in her twenties or thirties with acute or convalescent COVID-19.

This rearrangement joins TRBV15 to TRBJ2-2; 10 bases line up with TRBD1. CDR1 and CDR2 (germline): LNHNV, YYDKDF (reference sequence). The CDR3 length is 17 residues. V lost 2 bases, J lost 2 bases, and 5 bases stayed unmatched. In DNA, the CDR3 is TGTGCCACCAGCAGACCTAGACAGGGGGCAAACACCGGGGAGCTGTTTTTT. Its translation is CATSRPRQGANTGELFF.

The chain recombines TRBV25-1 with TRBJ2-5; D is perhaps TRBD2 (6 bases). This CDR3 has 16 residues. Trimming cost V 1 base and J 3 bases, with 15 bases left between them. Per the germline V gene, CDR1 is MGHDK and CDR2 is SYGVNS. In DNA form, the CDR3 reads TGTGCCAGCAGTGAATCCAGCGGGCCGAAGGAAGAGACCCAGTACTTC. Encoded protein: CASSESSGPKEETQYF. The full variable domain, with the rest looked up from reference TRBV25-1 and TRBJ2-5, is EADIYQTPRYLVIGTGKKITLECSQTMGHDKMYWYQQDPGMELHLIHYSYGVNSTEKGDLSSESTVSRIRTEHFPLTLESARPSHTSQYLCASSESSGPKEETQYFGPGTRLLVL.

The gene calls are TRBV27 and TRBJ1-5, with 8 bases aligning to TRBD1. The germline gives CDR1 MNHEY, CDR2 SMNVEV (reference sequence). The CDR3 sequence is 16 residues long. The J segment lost 7 bases and the V segment lost 6 bases, leaving 14 bases of the junction unmatched. The CDR3 nucleotides are TGTGCCAGCAGACGACAGGGGATGATAGGAAACCAGCCCCAGCATTTT. Its protein is CASRRQGMIGNQPQHF.

Only one count was recorded for this clone. Other DNA sequences in the same sample also yield this CDR3. This sequence joins TRBV4-1 and TRBJ2-7, with a possible D match to TRBD2 (6 bases). The CDR3 loop spans 12 amino acids. Germline CDR1 is MGHRA and CDR2 is YSYEKL. V was clipped by 4 bases and J by 4 bases, with 8 bases between them. CDR3 DNA: TGCGCCAGCAGCCCGGAGGGTTACGAGCAGTACTTC. Protein product: CASSPEGYEQYF.

This chain links TRBV27 with TRBJ2-7; perhaps TRBD2 as D (5 bases). Germline assignment: CDR1 MNHEY and CDR2 SMNVEV (reference sequence). Between the trimmed V and J ends, which lost 2 bases and 3 bases, there was a span of 29 bases. The CDR3 consists of 20 residues. The CDR3 bases are TGTGCCAGCAGTTTAAATCCTACTGCGTTCTCTGGGGAGCGAATCTACGAGCAGTACTTC. Residues: CASSLNPTAFSGERIYEQYF.

There are a few counts of this clone. The CDR3 here is CAWSHGQGGYGYTF. The CDR3 DNA follows: TGTGCCTGGAGCCATGGACAGGGCGGCTATGGCTACACCTTC. This chain connects TRBV30 to TRBJ1-2; 8 bases line up with TRBD1. V lost 3 bases and J lost 4; bases outside the gene matches: 7. The CDR3 has 14 residues. Germline assignment: CDR1 GTSNPN and CDR2 SVGIG (reference sequence).

V and J are TRBV19 and TRBJ1-2; D remains ambiguous. The germline CDR1 and CDR2 sequences are LNHDA and SQIVND (reference sequence). V was cut by 3 bases and J by 0 bases, with 11 bases left in between. This CDR3 has 15 amino acids. As DNA, the CDR3 is TGTGCCAGTAGTATTGGCGGAGCTTCTAACTATGGCTACACCTTC. It encodes CASSIGGASNYGYTF.

The CDR3 coding sequence is TGCGCCAGCAGTCCGAGCGGGGGGAATGAGCAGTTCTTC. Its translation: CASSPSGGNEQFF. The gene calls are TRBV10-1 and TRBJ2-1; 9 nucleotides align to TRBD2. Germline assignment: CDR1 WNHNN and CDR2 SYGVQD (reference sequence). After removal of 5 bases from V and 7 bases from J, the junction contained 3 bases not matched to a gene. The CDR3 spans 13 residues.

For the CDR3, the DNA is TGTGCCAGCCGTCAACAGGGGGCGATCAATGAGCAGTTCTTC. This encodes CASRQQGAINEQFF. The chain couples TRBV13 to TRBJ2-1, with 9 positions matching TRBD1. Germline lookup yields CDR1 PRHDT and CDR2 FYEKMQ (reference sequence). The CDR3 has 14 residues. The V gene end was trimmed by 8 bases and the J gene end by 6 bases; junction bases not matched to a gene: 8. Complete variable domain (other parts from reference TRBV13 and TRBJ2-1): AAGVIQSPRHLIKEKRETATLKCYPIPRHDTVYWYQQGPGQDPQFLISFYEKMQSDKGSIPDRFSAQQFSDYHSELNMSSLELGDSALYFCASRQQGAINEQFFGPGTRLTVL.

The rearrangement links TRBV19 to TRBJ1-1; D perhaps matches TRBD1 (5 bases). Germline V CDR1 and CDR2: LNHDA, SQIVND (reference sequence). V lost 5 bases, J lost 5 bases, and 9 bases lay in between. The CDR3 consists of 12 residues. This CDR3 reads CASSWGVTEAFF. The CDR3 DNA is TGTGCCAGTAGTTGGGGGGTAACTGAAGCTTTCTTT.

J is TRBJ1-4 and V is TRBV9, with 9 nucleotides matching TRBD1. The CDR3 loop spans 15 amino acids. Trimming removed 4 bases from V and 7 bases from J; junction bases left unmatched: 8. Germline V gives CDR1 SGDLS, CDR2 YYNGEE. DNA of the CDR3: TGTGCCAGCAGCTTACGACAGGGGGAAGTTGAAAAACTGTTTTTT. As protein: CASSLRQGEVEKLFF. The variable domain in full, with the rest retrieved from reference TRBV9 and TRBJ1-4, is DSGVTQTPKHLITATGQRVTLRCSPRSGDLSVYWYQQSLDQGLQFLIQYYNGEERAKGNILERFSAQQFPDLHSELNLSSLELGDSALYFCASSLRQGEVEKLFFGSGTQLSVL.

Only a few counts were recorded for this clone. This chain uses TRBV6-4 with TRBJ2-2; D gene uncertain. This CDR3 contains 14 residues. CDR1 is MRHNA, CDR2 SNTAGT, per germline. V lost 5 bases and J 0 bases, leaving 7 bases between the germline ends. CDR3 amino acids: CASSKSANTGELFF. As DNA, the CDR3 is TGTGCCAGCAGTAAATCAGCGAACACCGGGGAGCTGTTTTTT.

This clone was counted a single time. This chain uses TRBV28 with TRBJ2-2, with TRBD2 identical over 8 bases. Germline V lookup: CDR1 MDHEN, CDR2 SYDVKM. With V trimmed by 8 bases and J by 5 bases, 16 bases remained unmatched. The CDR3 is 17 residues long. CDR3 nucleotide sequence: TGTGCCAGCCTCCTCGGGGGCGGGGGGACCCAAACCGGGGAGCTGTTTTTT. It yields the protein CASLLGGGGTQTGELFF.

The rearrangement uses TRBV27 and TRBJ2-1, with 10 nucleotides matching TRBD2. V lost 7 bases and J lost 8; bases outside the gene matches: 17. This CDR3 contains 17 residues. CDR1 is MNHEY and CDR2 is SMNVEV in the germline V gene (reference sequence). CDR3 sequence (DNA): TGTGCCAGCACCCCCCGAGGTCTAGCGGGGGCCGGCTATGAGCAGTTCTTC. Amino acid sequence: CASTPRGLAGAGYEQFF.

V and J are TRBV9 and TRBJ2-3; TRBD2 is a possible D gene (8 bases). V was pared by 4 bases and J by 2 bases, with 23 bases between. Germline V CDR1 and CDR2: SGDLS, YYNGEE. The CDR3 totals 18 residues. The CDR3, as DNA: TGTGCCAGCAGCCTCCCTATAGCGGGACAGACAAACACAGATACGCAGTATTTT. This codes for CASSLPIAGQTNTDTQYF.

The chain couples TRBV7-3 to TRBJ1-1, with D hard to call. CDR1 and CDR2 from the germline V gene are SGHTA and FQGTGA. The V gene lost 5 bases and the J gene lost 1 base, with 8 bases spanning the gap. The CDR3 covers 13 residues. The CDR3 spells CASSAQRNTEAFF. CDR3 nucleotide sequence: TGTGCCAGCAGCGCACAAAGGAACACTGAAGCTTTCTTT.

The V gene is TRBV28, the J gene TRBJ1-1; possible D gene TRBD1, 6 bases. The V and J ends lost 9 bases and 1 base respectively, with 21 bases between them. Looked up from germline, CDR1 is MDHEN and CDR2 is SYDVKM. CDR3 length: 16 amino acids. The CDR3 sequence: CARWVTGRNWNTEAFF. CDR3 sequence (DNA): TGTGCCAGGTGGGTCACAGGGCGAAACTGGAACACTGAAGCTTTCTTT.

The rearrangement uses TRBV30 and TRBJ2-5, with 8 bases matching TRBD2. This CDR3 spans 15 amino acids. With 1 base clipped from V and 1 base from J, the junction kept 5 bases outside the gene matches. Per the germline V gene, CDR1 is GTSNPN and CDR2 is SVGIG (reference sequence). The chain's CDR3 is CAWSATSVLQETQYF. The CDR3 nucleotides are TGTGCCTGGAGTGCGACTAGCGTTCTCCAAGAGACCCAGTACTTC.

The chain combines TRBV18 with TRBJ2-7; 8 bases map to TRBD1. V was clipped by 6 bases and J by 2 bases; unmatched bases: 9. Germline loops: CDR1 KGHSH, CDR2 LQKENI. The CDR3 loop spans 15 amino acids. This CDR3 is CASSPETGATYEQYF. The CDR3 DNA sequence: TGTGCCAGCTCCCCCGAGACAGGGGCAACCTACGAGCAGTACTTC.

The chain has TRBV3-1 (or the pseudogene TRBV3-2) and TRBJ2-2; TRBD2 matches at 8 bases. The CDR3 has 15 residues. V shed 3 bases, J shed 7 bases, and the junction held 7 bases outside the gene matches. CDR1 is LGHDT and CDR2 is YNNKEL in the germline V gene (reference sequence). CDR3 region: CASSQTSVSFGELFF. The CDR3 DNA sequence: TGTGCCAGCAGCCAGACTAGCGTCTCGTTCGGGGAGCTGTTTTTT.

This clone was counted only a few times. The chain's CDR3 is CASSLSFGNTIYF. CDR3 DNA sequence: TGTGCCAGCAGCCTGTCGTTTGGAAACACCATATATTTT. V gene TRBV7-3 combines with J gene TRBJ1-3; D is ambiguous. Germline lookup yields CDR1 SGHTA and CDR2 FQGTGA. CDR3 length equals 13 residues. V was pared by 5 bases and J by 3 bases, with 8 bases between. The full variable domain, rest sourced from reference TRBV7-3 and TRBJ1-3, is GAGVSQTPSNKVTEKGKYVELRCDPISGHTALYWYRQSLGQGPEFLIYFQGTGAADDSGLPNDRFFAVRPEGSVSTLKIQRTERGDSAVYLCASSLSFGNTIYFGEGSWLTVV.

The rearrangement links TRBV9 to TRBJ1-5; TRBD1 agrees at 7 bases. Unmatched junction bases numbered 4, after V lost 0 bases and J lost 4 bases. The CDR3 totals 15 residues. CDR1 is SGDLS, CDR2 YYNGEE, per germline. Here the CDR3 DNA reads TGTGCCAGCAGCGTAGGTGCAGGGGGGAATCAGCCCCAGCATTTT. Residues: CASSVGAGGNQPQHF.

The chain uses TRBV4-1 and TRBJ2-3, with 8 bases matching TRBD2. Germline V gives CDR1 MGHRA, CDR2 YSYEKL. The CDR3 sequence is 16 residues long. Trimming took 1 base from V and 5 from J; bases not matched to a gene: 8. The CDR3 protein is CASSQGTSLEGDTQYF. In nucleotides, the CDR3 is TGCGCCAGCAGCCAAGGGACTAGCCTAGAGGGAGATACGCAGTATTTT.

The chain has TRBV6-5 and TRBJ1-5, with D possibly matching TRBD1 (6 bases). CDR1 and CDR2 (germline): MNHEY, SVGAGI. The CDR3 has 13 amino acids. V gave up 10 bases and J gave up 5 bases, with 15 bases separating them. This CDR3 reads CATGAGFDQPQHF. DNA of the CDR3: TGTGCCACAGGGGCAGGGTTTGATCAGCCCCAGCATTTT.

The gene calls are TRBV19 and TRBJ2-3; 7 bases map to TRBD1. Losses at the gene ends were 8 bases for V and 4 bases for J; bases not matched to a gene: 9. The CDR3 consists of 14 residues. Germline V gene sequence: CDR1 LNHDA, CDR2 SQIVND (reference sequence). CDR3 protein: CASGQATVADTQYF. The CDR3 nucleotides are TGTGCCAGTGGACAGGCCACCGTGGCAGATACGCAGTATTTT.

J is TRBJ1-4 and V is TRBV6-5; D call uncertain. The CDR3 covers 15 residues. CDR1 is MNHEY, CDR2 SVGAGI, per germline. The V gene lost 7 bases and the J gene lost 3 bases, with 15 bases spanning the gap. The DNA of the CDR3 is TGTGCCAGCAATTTCGCTGAGAGATCTAATGAAAAACTGTTTTTT. Protein sequence: CASNFAERSNEKLFF.